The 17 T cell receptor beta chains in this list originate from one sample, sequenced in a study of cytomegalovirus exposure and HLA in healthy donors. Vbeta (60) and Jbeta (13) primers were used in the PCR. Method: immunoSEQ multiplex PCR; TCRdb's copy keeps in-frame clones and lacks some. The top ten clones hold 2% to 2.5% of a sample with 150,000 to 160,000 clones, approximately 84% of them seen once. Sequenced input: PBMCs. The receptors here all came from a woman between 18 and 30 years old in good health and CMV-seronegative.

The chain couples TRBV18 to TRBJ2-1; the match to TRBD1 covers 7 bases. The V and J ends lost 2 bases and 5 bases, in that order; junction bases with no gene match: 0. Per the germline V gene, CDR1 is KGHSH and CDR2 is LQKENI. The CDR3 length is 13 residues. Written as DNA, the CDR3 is TGTGCCAGCTCACCAGGGACAGACAATGAGCAGTTCTTC. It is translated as CASSPGTDNEQFF.

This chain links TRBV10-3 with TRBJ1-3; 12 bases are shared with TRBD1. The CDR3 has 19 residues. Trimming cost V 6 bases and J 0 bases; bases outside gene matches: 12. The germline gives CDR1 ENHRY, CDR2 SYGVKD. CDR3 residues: CAIRPGQGAISASGNTIYF. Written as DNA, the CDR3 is TGTGCCATCAGGCCGGGACAGGGGGCGATTAGTGCCTCTGGAAACACCATATATTTT.

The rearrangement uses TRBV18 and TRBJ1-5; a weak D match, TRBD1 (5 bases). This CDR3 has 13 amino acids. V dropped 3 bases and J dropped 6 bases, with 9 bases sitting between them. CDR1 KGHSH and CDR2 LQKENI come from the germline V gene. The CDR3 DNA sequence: TGTGCCAGCTCACCGGGGCAGGGTCAGCCCCAGCATTTT. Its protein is CASSPGQGQPQHF.

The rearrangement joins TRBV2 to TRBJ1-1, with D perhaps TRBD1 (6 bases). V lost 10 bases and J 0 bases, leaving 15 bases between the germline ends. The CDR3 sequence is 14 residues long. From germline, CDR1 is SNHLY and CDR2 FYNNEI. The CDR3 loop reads CANSLTGLNTEAFF. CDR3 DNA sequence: TGTGCCAACTCCTTAACAGGGCTGAACACTGAAGCTTTCTTT.

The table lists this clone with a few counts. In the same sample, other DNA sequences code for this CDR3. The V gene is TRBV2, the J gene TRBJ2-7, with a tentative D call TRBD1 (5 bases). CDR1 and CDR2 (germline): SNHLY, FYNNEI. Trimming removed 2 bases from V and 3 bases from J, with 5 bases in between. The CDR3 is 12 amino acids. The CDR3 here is CASSEQGYEQYF. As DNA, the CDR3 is TGTGCCAGCAGTGAACAGGGCTACGAGCAGTACTTC.

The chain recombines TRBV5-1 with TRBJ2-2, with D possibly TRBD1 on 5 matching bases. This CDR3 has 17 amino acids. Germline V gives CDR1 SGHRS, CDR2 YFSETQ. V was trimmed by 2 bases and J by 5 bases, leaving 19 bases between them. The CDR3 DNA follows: TGCGCCAGCAGCTTTTTATATCAAGGGGTGGATACCGGGGAGCTGTTTTTT. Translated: CASSFLYQGVDTGELFF. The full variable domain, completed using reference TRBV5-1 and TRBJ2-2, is KAGVTQTPRYLIKTRGQQVTLSCSPISGHRSVSWYQQTPGQGLQFLFEYFSETQRNKGNFPGRFSGRQFSNSRSEMNVSTLELGDSALYLCASSFLYQGVDTGELFFGEGSRLTVL.

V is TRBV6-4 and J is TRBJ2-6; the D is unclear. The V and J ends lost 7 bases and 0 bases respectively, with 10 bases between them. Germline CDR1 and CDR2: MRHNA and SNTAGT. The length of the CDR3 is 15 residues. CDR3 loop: CASTPYPSGANVLTF. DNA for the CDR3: TGTGCCAGCACACCCTACCCCTCTGGGGCCAACGTCCTGACTTTC.

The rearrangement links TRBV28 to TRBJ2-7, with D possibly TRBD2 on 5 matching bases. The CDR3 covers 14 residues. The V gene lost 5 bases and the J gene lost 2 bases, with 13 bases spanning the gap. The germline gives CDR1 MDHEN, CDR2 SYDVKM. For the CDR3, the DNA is TGTGCCAGCAGTGTGGGCGGGCGACCCTACGAGCAGTACTTC. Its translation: CASSVGGRPYEQYF. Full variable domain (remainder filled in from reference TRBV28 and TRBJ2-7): DVKVTQSSRYLVKRTGEKVFLECVQDMDHENMFWYRQDPGLGLRLIYFSYDVKMKEKGDIPEGYSVSREKKERFSLILESASTNQTSMYLCASSVGGRPYEQYFGPGTRLTVT.

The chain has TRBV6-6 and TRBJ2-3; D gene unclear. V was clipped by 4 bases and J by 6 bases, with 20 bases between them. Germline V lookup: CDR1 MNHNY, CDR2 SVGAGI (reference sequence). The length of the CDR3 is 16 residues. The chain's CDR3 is CASSLGRQAAGDTQYF. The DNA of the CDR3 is TGTGCCAGCAGTTTAGGCAGGCAGGCCGCTGGGGATACGCAGTATTTT.

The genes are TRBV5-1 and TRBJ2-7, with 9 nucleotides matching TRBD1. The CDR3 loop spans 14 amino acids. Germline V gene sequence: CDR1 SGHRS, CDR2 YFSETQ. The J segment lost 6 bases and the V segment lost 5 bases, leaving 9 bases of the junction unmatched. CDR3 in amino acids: CASSGQGWEAEQYF. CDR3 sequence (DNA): TGCGCCAGCAGTGGACAGGGGTGGGAGGCCGAGCAGTACTTC.

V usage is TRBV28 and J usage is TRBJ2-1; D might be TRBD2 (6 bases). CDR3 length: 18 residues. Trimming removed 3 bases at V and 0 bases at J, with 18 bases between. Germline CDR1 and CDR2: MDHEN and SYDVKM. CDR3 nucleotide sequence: TGTGCCAGCAGTTTTTGGCCTATCGCCGGGAGCTCCTACAATGAGCAGTTCTTC. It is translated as CASSFWPIAGSSYNEQFF.

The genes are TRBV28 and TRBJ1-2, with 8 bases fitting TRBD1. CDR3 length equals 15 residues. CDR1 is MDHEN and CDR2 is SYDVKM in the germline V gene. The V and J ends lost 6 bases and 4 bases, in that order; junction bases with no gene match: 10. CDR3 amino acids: CASRLSGGAGYGYTF. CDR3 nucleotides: TGTGCCAGCAGACTTTCAGGGGGCGCTGGCTATGGCTACACCTTC.

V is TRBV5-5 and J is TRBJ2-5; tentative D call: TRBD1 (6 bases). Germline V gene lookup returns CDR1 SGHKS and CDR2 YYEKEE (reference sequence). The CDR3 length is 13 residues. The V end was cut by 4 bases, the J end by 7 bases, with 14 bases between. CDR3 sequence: CASSGGPTGTQYF. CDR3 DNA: TGTGCCAGCAGCGGGGGCCCGACGGGGACCCAGTACTTC.

The CDR3: CATSGGSGITYEQYF. The CDR3 DNA sequence: TGTGCCACCAGCGGGGGTAGCGGGATAACCTACGAGCAGTACTTC. The chain couples TRBV15 to TRBJ2-7; 8 nucleotides match TRBD2. J lost 2 bases, V lost 5 bases, and 8 bases had no gene match. Per germline, CDR1 LNHNV and CDR2 YYDKDF (reference sequence). The CDR3 runs to 15 residues.

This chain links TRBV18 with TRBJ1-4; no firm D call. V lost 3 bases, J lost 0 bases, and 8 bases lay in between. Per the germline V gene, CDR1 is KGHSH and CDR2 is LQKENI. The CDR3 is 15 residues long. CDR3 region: CASSPRDATNEKLFF. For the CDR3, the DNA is TGTGCCAGCTCACCTCGGGATGCAACTAATGAAAAACTGTTTTTT.

The CDR3 sequence is CATSRTPRTGNTGELFF. DNA of the CDR3: TGTGCCACCAGCCGTACACCCCGGACAGGGAACACCGGGGAGCTGTTTTTT. The chain has TRBV15 and TRBJ2-2; 7 bases match TRBD1. The germline V gene has CDR1 LNHNV and CDR2 YYDKDF (reference sequence). The length of the CDR3 is 17 residues. The trim removed 5 bases at V and 1 base at J, leaving 10 bases unmatched.

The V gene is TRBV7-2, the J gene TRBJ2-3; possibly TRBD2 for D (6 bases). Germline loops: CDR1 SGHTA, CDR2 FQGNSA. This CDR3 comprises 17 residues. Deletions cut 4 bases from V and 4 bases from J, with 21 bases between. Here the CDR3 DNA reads TGTGCCAGCAGCTCGGACTACCAATACCCCTGGGCAGATACGCAGTATTTT. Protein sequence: CASSSDYQYPWADTQYF. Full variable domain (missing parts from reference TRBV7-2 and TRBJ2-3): GAGVSQSPSNKVTEKGKDVELRCDPISGHTALYWYRQSLGQGLEFLIYFQGNSAPDKSGLPSDRFSAERTGGSVSTLTIQRTQQEDSAVYLCASSSDYQYPWADTQYFGPGTRLTVL.